A single sample gave rise to the 2 T cell receptor beta chains below, sequenced in a study of blood T cell repertoires in COVID-19. This table comes from immunoSEQ multiplex PCR, and its TCRdb copy is limited to in-frame clones, with some not included. This table holds 200,000 to 300,000 clones, about 80% found once. The specimen was peripheral blood. The receptors originated from a human donor in a cohort sampled during active COVID-19.

The rearrangement uses TRBV19 and TRBJ1-2, with 8 bases lining up with TRBD1. Trimming at V came to 7 bases and at J to 0 bases, leaving 13 bases not matched to a gene. Germline lookup yields CDR1 LNHDA and CDR2 SQIVND (reference sequence). The length of the CDR3 is 17 residues. Written as DNA, the CDR3 is TGTGCCAGTAATTCCGACAGGGGTCTTATCCCTAACTATGGCTACACCTTC. It yields the protein CASNSDRGLIPNYGYTF. Full variable domain (rest looked up from reference TRBV19 and TRBJ1-2): DGGITQSPKYLFRKEGQNVTLSCEQNLNHDAMYWYRQDPGQGLRLIYYSQIVNDFQKGDIAEGYSVSREKKESFPLTVTSAQKNPTAFYLCASNSDRGLIPNYGYTFGSGTRLTVV.

V gene TRBV6-2 or TRBV6-3 combines with J gene TRBJ1-1, with D perhaps matching TRBD1 (5 bases). The CDR3 consists of 13 residues. The germline V gene encodes CDR1 MNHEY and CDR2 SVGEGT. The ends were cut back, 5 bases at V and 5 bases at J, with 12 bases in the middle. CDR3 nucleotide sequence: TGTGCCAGCAGTCACGGGGGGGTTACTGAAGCTTTCTTT. This sequence encodes CASSHGGVTEAFF.